What follows are 13 T cell receptor beta chains derived from one specimen sequenced in a study of CXCR3-negative and CXCR3-positive naive CD8 T cells. UMI-labeled 5' RACE TRB cDNA libraries were prepared from the cells. TCRdb re-analyzed the 5' RACE reads; it lists each CDR3 protein once, without DNA. Here the sample table reports 100,000 to 150,000 distinct CDR3 sequences. Sample: naive CXCR3- CD8+ T cells from blood. Subset here: CD45RO-CCR7+CD27+CD95- naive CD8+ T cells lacking CXCR3 (TNR3-). The receptors here all came from a human donor in good health. Some clones in this sample may be carry-over from other donors' samples.

The chain links TRBV7-9 to TRBJ2-2; TCRdb calls TRBD1, which cannot be checked without DNA. Germline CDR1 is SEHNR and CDR2 is FQNEAQ (reference sequence). The length of the CDR3 is 16 residues. CDR3: CASSPTTGPNTGELFF.

The V call is TRBV28, the J call TRBJ2-3; no DNA is available, so the TRBD1 call from TCRdb remains unchecked. Germline-derived CDR1 and CDR2 are MDHEN and SYDVKM. The length of the CDR3 is 17 residues. CDR3 in amino acids: CASSFPGQEPSTDTQYF.

The chain carries TRBV4-2 and TRBJ2-2; TCRdb names TRBD2, which stays unverified in the absence of DNA. Germline-derived CDR1 and CDR2 are LGHNA and YNFKEQ. This CDR3 comprises 14 residues. The CDR3 sequence is CASSPKRESGELFF.

V is TRBV2 and J is TRBJ2-2. Germline CDR1 and CDR2: SNHLY and FYNNEI. The CDR3 sequence is 14 residues long. CDR3 amino acids: CASSDARNTGELFF. Looking up the rest from reference TRBV2 and TRBJ2-2 gives the full variable domain: EPEVTQTPSHQVTQMGQEVILRCVPISNHLYFYWYRQILGQKVEFLVSFYNNEISEKSEIFDDQFSVERPDGSNFTLKIRSTKLEDSAMYFCASSDARNTGELFFGEGSRLTVL.

The gene calls are TRBV7-2 and TRBJ2-1. Germline assignment: CDR1 SGHTA and CDR2 FQGNSA. The CDR3 covers 15 residues. CDR3 loop: CASSSTGGFYNEQFF.

The chain links TRBV7-3 to TRBJ2-7; with no DNA, the TCRdb D assignment of TRBD2 cannot be verified. This CDR3 region has 17 residues. In germline, CDR1 is SGHTA, CDR2 FQGTGA. This CDR3 reads CASSPPARGPLYYEQYF.

V and J are TRBV4-1 and TRBJ2-1. Germline V CDR1 and CDR2: MGHRA, YSYEKL. The CDR3 totals 13 residues. CDR3 loop: CASSQVTDNEQFF.

The chain couples TRBV7-9 to TRBJ2-7; TCRdb designates TRBD1, a call that cannot be tested without DNA. Germline CDR1 and CDR2: SEHNR and FQNEAQ (reference sequence). The length of the CDR3 is 13 residues. CDR3 region: CASSLRDAYEQYF. Variable domain in full (rest from reference TRBV7-9 and TRBJ2-7): DTGVSQNPRHKITKRGQNVTFRCDPISEHNRLYWYRQTLGQGPEFLTYFQNEAQLEKSRLLSDRFSAERPKGSFSTLEIQRTEQGDSAMYLCASSLRDAYEQYFGPGTRLTVT.

V is TRBV5-1 and J is TRBJ2-7; the D call of TRBD2 rests on TCRdb alone, since no DNA is present to check it. Germline V gene sequence: CDR1 SGHRS, CDR2 YFSETQ. The CDR3 runs 16 residues. CDR3 region: CASSSLRGGAAYEQYF.

The gene calls are TRBV2 and TRBJ2-3. The CDR3 is made up of 15 amino acids. The germline gives CDR1 SNHLY, CDR2 FYNNEI. CDR3 in amino acids: CASSEALGSTDTQYF. The full variable domain, in which reference TRBV2 and TRBJ2-3 provide the parts outside the CDR3, is EPEVTQTPSHQVTQMGQEVILRCVPISNHLYFYWYRQILGQKVEFLVSFYNNEISEKSEIFDDQFSVERPDGSNFTLKIRSTKLEDSAMYFCASSEALGSTDTQYFGPGTRLTVL.

The V call is TRBV6-1, the J call TRBJ2-1; TCRdb reports TRBD2, a call that lacks DNA to check it against. Germline CDR1 and CDR2: MNHNS and SASEGT. The CDR3 is 16 amino acids. CDR3 residues: CARSLTSRFSYNEQFF.

The V and J genes are TRBV20-1 and TRBJ2-7; the D call of TRBD1 rests on TCRdb alone, since no DNA is present to check it. The CDR3 is made up of 13 amino acids. CDR1 and CDR2 from the germline V gene are DFQATT and SNEGSKA (reference sequence). CDR3 region: CSASRDSPYEQYF.

The V gene is TRBV12-3 or TRBV12-4, the J gene TRBJ2-3; no DNA is available, so the TRBD1 call from TCRdb remains unchecked. This CDR3 has 15 amino acids. The CDR3 loop reads CASSFLDREVDTQYF.